Listed here are 27 T cell receptor beta chains from one sample, sequenced in a study of blood T cell repertoires in COVID-19. The table came from immunoSEQ multiplex PCR; TCRdb's copy has only in-frame clones and leaves some out. The table has some 320,000 clones, about 87% seen once; the top ten hold 5.3%. The source material was PBMCs or T cells enriched from blood (not recorded which). The receptors come from a woman aged 30 to 39 who had recovered from COVID-19.

This rearrangement joins TRBV28 to TRBJ1-6, with 8 bases aligning to TRBD1. The trim removed 8 bases at V and 8 bases at J, leaving 8 bases unmatched. Germline CDR1 is MDHEN and CDR2 is SYDVKM. CDR3 size: 14 residues. CDR3 sequence reads: CASYPGQDYSPLHF. The CDR3 region has the DNA TGTGCCAGCTACCCGGGACAGGATTATTCACCCCTCCACTTT.

V is TRBV30 and J is TRBJ2-3; D is possibly TRBD1 (5 bases). Germline V gives CDR1 GTSNPN, CDR2 SVGIG (reference sequence). There are 12 residues in the CDR3. The V and J ends lost 4 bases and 4 bases respectively, with 9 bases between them. The CDR3 DNA reads as TGTGCCTGGAACCCAGGGTCAGATACGCAGTATTTT. Protein: CAWNPGSDTQYF.

The chain joins TRBV11-1 to TRBJ1-6; unclear D gene. This CDR3 is 13 amino acids long. V lost 1 base and J 9 bases, leaving 7 bases between the germline ends. The germline V gene has CDR1 SGHAT and CDR2 FQDESV (reference sequence). For the CDR3, the DNA is TGTGCCAGCAGCTTAGAGCACTCTTCACCCCTCCACTTT. This translates into CASSLEHSSPLHF.

V and J are TRBV19 and TRBJ1-5, with D tentatively TRBD1 (6 bases). V shed 10 bases and J shed 2 bases, with 18 bases lying between them. The CDR3 is 15 residues long. CDR1 LNHDA and CDR2 SQIVND come from the germline V gene (reference sequence). CDR3 residues: CATSGVAAGNQPQHF. In DNA, the CDR3 is TGTGCCACCTCAGGGGTGGCAGCTGGCAATCAGCCCCAGCATTTT.

The chain employs TRBV2 and TRBJ1-1; D may be TRBD1 (5 bases). Germline V gene lookup returns CDR1 SNHLY and CDR2 FYNNEI. Trimming stripped 7 bases from V and 11 bases from J, with 20 bases between. The CDR3 is 13 amino acids. This CDR3 is CASKAGEGPSAFF. The CDR3 coding sequence is TGTGCCAGCAAAGCGGGGGAGGGACCTTCGGCTTTCTTT.

This rearrangement joins TRBV4-3 to TRBJ2-7, with 13 bases fitting TRBD2. The V and J ends lost 4 bases and 4 bases, in that order; junction bases with no gene match: 4. Germline V gives CDR1 LGHNA, CDR2 YSLEER. The CDR3 covers 15 residues. Here the CDR3 reads CASSRSTSGGYEQYF. Here the CDR3 DNA reads TGCGCCAGCAGCCGATCGACTAGCGGGGGGTACGAGCAGTACTTC.

The chain links TRBV7-3 to TRBJ2-1, with D hard to call. The V gene lost 1 base and the J gene lost 3 bases, with 7 bases spanning the gap. The CDR3 has 14 residues. Germline CDR1 is SGHTA and CDR2 is FQGTGA. DNA for the CDR3: TGTGCCAGCAGCTTAAACCAACACTACAATGAGCAGTTCTTC. Its translation is CASSLNQHYNEQFF.

The rearrangement joins TRBV11-2 to TRBJ2-1; 8 positions match TRBD1. Germline trimming cut 1 base from V and 6 bases from J; bases unmatched to any gene: 5. The CDR3 consists of 15 residues. The V gene's germline CDR1 is SGHAT and CDR2 FQNNGV. The CDR3 DNA is TGTGCCAGCAGCTTAGGGCCAGGGGGCCTCAATGAGCAGTTCTTC. It encodes CASSLGPGGLNEQFF. Full variable domain (missing parts from reference TRBV11-2 and TRBJ2-1): EAGVAQSPRYKIIEKRQSVAFWCNPISGHATLYWYQQILGQGPKLLIQFQNNGVVDDSQLPKDRFSAERLKGVDSTLKIQPAKLEDSAVYLCASSLGPGGLNEQFFGPGTRLTVL.

J is TRBJ2-2 and V is TRBV3-1 (or the pseudogene TRBV3-2), with D possibly being TRBD2 (6 bases). V was shortened by 4 bases and J by 1 base, with 10 bases between the two germline ends. CDR1 and CDR2 from the germline V gene are LGHDT and YNNKEL (reference sequence). The CDR3 totals 15 residues. The CDR3 loop reads CASSLGGVNTGELFF. The CDR3 DNA reads TGTGCCAGCAGCCTGGGCGGGGTGAACACCGGGGAGCTGTTTTTT.

The chain joins TRBV29-1 to TRBJ2-3, with D possibly matching TRBD2 (7 bases). Trimming removed 3 bases from V and 2 bases from J, with 12 bases in between. This CDR3 spans 14 amino acids. Germline lookup yields CDR1 SQVTM and CDR2 ANQGSEA. The CDR3 region is CSVERGPLTDTQYF. CDR3 nucleotides: TGCAGCGTTGAGCGGGGGCCCCTCACAGATACGCAGTATTTT.

This clone has just one count. The genes are TRBV4-1 and TRBJ1-2; 12 nucleotides align to TRBD1. The germline V gene has CDR1 MGHRA and CDR2 YSYEKL. The CDR3 length is 20 residues. V lost 4 bases to trimming and J lost 6 bases; unmatched junction nucleotides: 21. CDR3 nucleotides: TGCGCCAGCAGCCGGAATCTCCTCTCCGGGACAGGGGGCGTAGTGGATGGCTACACCTTC. It is translated as CASSRNLLSGTGGVVDGYTF.

The chain joins TRBV12-3 or TRBV12-4 to TRBJ2-7; perhaps TRBD2 as D (6 bases). The CDR3 is 13 residues long. The V end was cut by 6 bases, the J end by 7 bases, with 16 bases between. The CDR3 is CASSRGGGREQYF. In DNA form, the CDR3 reads TGTGCCAGCAGCCGTGGGGGAGGTCGAGAGCAGTACTTC.

The genes are TRBV13 and TRBJ1-2, with 10 bases fitting TRBD1. The CDR3 consists of 15 residues. The junction had 5 bases not matched to a gene; V was cut back by 3 bases and J by 4 bases. CDR1 is PRHDT, CDR2 FYEKMQ, per germline (reference sequence). CDR3 coding DNA: TGTGCCAGCAGCTTCTCGACAGGGGGCGGCTATGGCTACACCTTC. It translates to CASSFSTGGGYGYTF.

The rearrangement links TRBV5-6 to TRBJ1-1, with 12 bases identical to TRBD1. The CDR3 is 14 residues long. Germline CDR1 is SGHDT and CDR2 is YYEEEE. V lost 4 bases to trimming and J lost 10 bases; unmatched junction nucleotides: 8. The DNA for the CDR3 is TGTGCCAGCAGCATAGGGACAGGGGGCGCGGTAGCTTTCTTT. Protein sequence: CASSIGTGGAVAFF. Full variable domain (remainder filled in from reference TRBV5-6 and TRBJ1-1): DAGVTQSPTHLIKTRGQQVTLRCSPKSGHDTVSWYQQALGQGPQFIFQYYEEEERQRGNFPDRFSGHQFPNYSSELNVNALLLGDSALYLCASSIGTGGAVAFFGQGTRLTVV.

This chain links TRBV30 with TRBJ2-2; weak D call: TRBD1 (5 bases). Per germline, CDR1 GTSNPN and CDR2 SVGIG (reference sequence). CDR3 length: 13 amino acids. V gave up 0 bases and J gave up 3 bases, with 5 bases separating them. CDR3 DNA: TGTGCCTGGAGTGTAGGGGACACCGGGGAGCTGTTTTTT. Translating gives CAWSVGDTGELFF.

This chain uses TRBV27 with TRBJ1-2; D gene ambiguous. The V and J ends lost 3 bases and 9 bases respectively, with 11 bases between them. There are 12 residues in the CDR3. The germline gives CDR1 MNHEY, CDR2 SMNVEV (reference sequence). For the CDR3, the DNA is TGTGCCAGCAGTTTTAAAGGAGTAAGCTACACCTTC. It codes for CASSFKGVSYTF.

This chain joins TRBV6-1 and TRBJ1-4; 8 nucleotides agree with TRBD1. V trimming: 3 bases; J trimming: 7 bases; junction bases outside the gene matches: 4. CDR3 length: 14 amino acids. CDR1 is MNHNS, CDR2 SASEGT, per germline. Here the CDR3 DNA reads TGTGCCAGCAGTGACAGGGGGCTCGGTGAAAAACTGTTTTTT. Amino acid sequence: CASSDRGLGEKLFF.

The V gene is TRBV7-2, the J gene TRBJ1-2, with 9 bases lining up with TRBD1. Germline V lookup: CDR1 SGHTA, CDR2 FQGNSA. The CDR3 covers 17 residues. With V trimmed by 5 bases and J by 5 bases, 15 bases remained unmatched. The CDR3 DNA reads as TGTGCCAGCAGCCTCCACCCGGGACAGGGAGACCGTTATGGCTACACCTTC. Its translation: CASSLHPGQGDRYGYTF.

The chain couples TRBV18 to TRBJ2-3; D is possibly TRBD2 (5 bases). The CDR3 sequence is 17 residues long. V lost 3 bases and J 0 bases, leaving 16 bases between the germline ends. CDR1 and CDR2 (germline): KGHSH, LQKENI. CDR3 residues: CASSPDEWASSTDTQYF. DNA for the CDR3: TGTGCCAGCTCACCCGATGAATGGGCTAGCAGCACAGATACGCAGTATTTT.

The chain joins TRBV7-2 to TRBJ2-3; possibly TRBD2 for D (7 bases). The germline gives CDR1 SGHTA, CDR2 FQGNSA. V gave up 1 base and J gave up 0 bases, with 17 bases separating them. CDR3 size: 18 residues. CDR3 protein: CASSLVIGGLGSTDTQYF. In nucleotides, the CDR3 is TGTGCCAGCAGCTTAGTTATCGGGGGGCTTGGGAGCACAGATACGCAGTATTTT.

This sequence joins TRBV28 and TRBJ1-2; D is undetermined. Germline V CDR1 and CDR2: MDHEN, SYDVKM. V lost 2 bases, J lost 5 bases, and 21 bases lay in between. The CDR3 loop spans 17 amino acids. The CDR3 DNA reads as TGTGCCAGCAGTTTAGGTTCCGCGGGGAGGGCAGATTATGGCTACACCTTC. Protein: CASSLGSAGRADYGYTF.

The genes are TRBV3-1 (or the pseudogene TRBV3-2) and TRBJ2-5; TRBD2 matches at 7 bases. From germline, CDR1 is LGHDT and CDR2 YNNKEL (reference sequence). The CDR3 is 14 residues long. V lost 5 bases, J lost 0 bases, and 3 bases stayed unmatched. The CDR3 region has the DNA TGTGCCAGCAGCTTTGGGACTAACCAAGAGACCCAGTACTTC. It specifies CASSFGTNQETQYF.

The sample holds a few counts of this clone. The chain uses TRBV9 and TRBJ1-4, with TRBD1 matching 8 bases. The V gene's germline CDR1 is SGDLS and CDR2 YYNGEE. Losses at the gene ends were 7 bases for V and 6 bases for J; bases not matched to a gene: 2. The CDR3 runs to 12 residues. This chain's CDR3 is CASPGQDEKLFF. The CDR3 DNA reads as TGTGCCAGCCCGGGACAGGATGAAAAACTGTTTTTT.

This clone has a handful of counts. The J gene is TRBJ1-1, the V gene TRBV4-2; no reliable D call. Per germline, CDR1 LGHNA and CDR2 YNFKEQ. This CDR3 has 13 residues. Trimming took off 2 bases at V and 8 bases at J, with 12 bases between the two ends. The CDR3 loop is CASSQTGAGEAFF. CDR3 nucleotide sequence: TGTGCCAGCAGCCAAACCGGCGCGGGAGAAGCTTTCTTT.

As DNA, the CDR3 is TGTGCCAGCAGCCAAGATCTGCAGGTTTACGAGCAGTACTTC. Amino acids: CASSQDLQVYEQYF. This sequence joins TRBV3-1 (or the pseudogene TRBV3-2) and TRBJ2-7; D is ambiguous. Germline V CDR1 and CDR2: LGHDT, YNNKEL (reference sequence). V was pared by 0 bases and J by 4 bases, with 10 bases between. This CDR3 has 14 residues.

V gene TRBV6-6 combines with J gene TRBJ2-3; 10 bases fit TRBD1. The CDR3 is 16 amino acids. Germline values: CDR1 MNHNY, CDR2 SVGAGI (reference sequence). With 4 bases clipped from V and 3 bases from J, the junction kept 7 bases outside the gene matches. Here the CDR3 reads CASSSPRDRGTDTQYF. The CDR3 bases are TGTGCCAGCAGTTCGCCCCGGGACAGGGGAACAGATACGCAGTATTTT.

This rearrangement joins TRBV7-2 to TRBJ2-7; 8 nucleotides align to TRBD1. V gave up 5 bases and J gave up 3 bases; unmatched junction bases: 6. The length of the CDR3 is 14 residues. Germline CDR1 and CDR2: SGHTA and FQGNSA. CDR3 coding DNA: TGTGCCAGCAGCCCGGTCGACAGGGGCTACGAGCAGTACTTC. Translated: CASSPVDRGYEQYF.